This TCR beta chain appears in the sequencing data of a study of blood T cells in healthy people across ages. Overall study results and limits: With age, beta diversity per million T cells declined roughly linearly, significantly by approximately 40.

The V end was cut by 3 bases, the J end by 4 bases, with 15 bases between. CDR3 length: 16 residues. Per germline, CDR1 PRHDT and CDR2 FYEKMQ (reference sequence). The authors drew 8 to 10 milliliters of peripheral blood from each donor. Together with a sample-barcoded 5' primer, a J-beta primer mix was included in a second PCR lasting about 7 to 11 cycles. TCRdb called the 5' RACE reads again in MiXCR, with one record for every CDR3 protein. The sample lists over 950,000 distinct CDR3 sequences; 35% to 40% were seen once. On this clonotype itself: As yet, its antigen is unknown.

The receptor comes from a man younger than 35 in good health. The gene calls are TRBV13 and TRBJ1-4, with D perhaps TRBD1 (5 bases). The sequencing input was blood. CDR3 sequence (DNA): TGTGCCAGCAGCTTGGGGGAAGGGGCAGTTAATGAAAAACTGTTTTTT. Its protein product is CASSLGEGAVNEKLFF.